Each of the 28 T cell receptor beta chains below was sequenced from the same sample in a study of T cell responses to AZD1222 COVID-19 vaccine. Sequenced by immunoSEQ multiplex PCR; TCRdb stores in-frame clones only, minus some. The sample has about 120,000 clones; roughly 90% are singletons. Sequencing was performed on peripheral blood, taken on day 0 of AZD1222 vaccination. The receptor source for this set is an adult in good health.

The J gene is TRBJ2-1, the V gene TRBV7-2; D not certain. V shed 2 bases and J shed 0 bases, with 8 bases lying between them. The CDR3 runs 15 residues. The germline V gene encodes CDR1 SGHTA and CDR2 FQGNSA. This CDR3 reads CASSLFRASYNEQFF. For the CDR3, the DNA is TGTGCCAGCAGCTTATTCCGTGCCTCCTACAATGAGCAGTTCTTC.

This chain uses TRBV7-8 with TRBJ2-1; 14 bases align to TRBD2. The CDR3 loop spans 17 amino acids. V shed 3 bases, J shed 8 bases, and the junction held 9 bases outside the gene matches. Germline V gene data show CDR1 as SGHVS and CDR2 as FQNEAQ. CDR3 in amino acids: CASSLYPTSGGAHEQFF. Here the CDR3 DNA reads TGTGCCAGCAGCTTGTACCCGACTAGCGGGGGGGCCCATGAGCAGTTCTTC.

CDR3 nucleotides: TGTGCCAGCAGTTGGGGAAGGGACGGGGAGCTGTTTTTT. Translated: CASSWGRDGELFF. The J gene is TRBJ2-2, the V gene TRBV27, with unresolved D. CDR1 is MNHEY, CDR2 SMNVEV, per germline (reference sequence). V lost 4 bases to trimming and J lost 7 bases, with 10 bases between them. This CDR3 region has 13 residues.

The sample holds a few counts of this clone. The chain uses TRBV7-2 and TRBJ2-3; D gene uncertain. CDR3 length: 12 residues. The V and J ends lost 5 bases and 4 bases respectively, with 7 bases between them. Germline V lookup: CDR1 SGHTA, CDR2 FQGNSA. Here the CDR3 reads CASSLLPDTQYF. DNA of the CDR3: TGTGCCAGCAGCCTCCTACCAGATACGCAGTATTTT.

The chain has TRBV5-1 and TRBJ1-6, with D tentatively TRBD1 (6 bases). This CDR3 has 17 amino acids. Trimming removed 0 bases at V and 6 bases at J, with 16 bases between. The germline V gene encodes CDR1 SGHRS and CDR2 YFSETQ. CDR3 residues: CASSLAFRGASNSPLHF. As DNA, the CDR3 is TGCGCCAGCAGCTTGGCCTTCAGGGGCGCGAGTAATTCACCCCTCCACTTT.

The chain links TRBV28 to TRBJ1-2; no firm D call. V lost 3 bases, J lost 7 bases, and 12 bases lay in between. Germline CDR1 and CDR2: MDHEN and SYDVKM. The CDR3 runs to 13 residues. The CDR3 here is CASSLERVGGYTF. In DNA, the CDR3 is TGTGCCAGCAGTTTGGAGAGGGTGGGTGGCTACACCTTC.

In nucleotides, the CDR3 is TGTGCCAGCAGTTTCATCACAGGGGCGAGTGGAAATTCACCCCTCCACTTT. It specifies CASSFITGASGNSPLHF. The genes are TRBV27 and TRBJ1-6, with TRBD1 identical over 7 bases. The CDR3 consists of 17 residues. With 3 bases clipped from V and 7 bases from J, the junction kept 12 bases outside the gene matches. CDR1 is MNHEY, CDR2 SMNVEV, per germline (reference sequence).

This clone was seen a single time. The chain has TRBV27 and TRBJ2-7; perhaps TRBD2 as D (6 bases). CDR1 is MNHEY and CDR2 is SMNVEV in the germline V gene (reference sequence). The CDR3 runs 13 residues. Trimming stripped 1 base from V and 7 bases from J, with 11 bases between. The CDR3 spells CASSLFGGGEQYF. The CDR3 nucleotides are TGTGCCAGCAGTTTATTTGGGGGAGGTGAGCAGTACTTC.

This rearrangement joins TRBV10-1 to TRBJ2-6; possibly TRBD2 for D (6 bases). The CDR3 runs 16 residues. From germline, CDR1 is WNHNN and CDR2 SYGVQD (reference sequence). V lost 3 bases, J lost 2 bases, and 11 bases lay in between. CDR3 sequence: CASSDSGLTGANVLTF. CDR3 coding DNA: TGCGCCAGCAGTGATAGCGGCCTTACTGGGGCCAACGTCCTGACTTTC.

The V gene is TRBV4-3, the J gene TRBJ2-1; no firm D call. The CDR3 has 17 residues. Germline CDR1 LGHNA, CDR2 YSLEER. V lost 3 bases, J lost 5 bases, and 20 bases lay in between. This CDR3 reads CASSHRGFWVSDNEQFF. CDR3 bases: TGCGCCAGCAGCCACCGAGGCTTTTGGGTGAGCGACAATGAGCAGTTCTTC.

V usage is TRBV11-2 and J usage is TRBJ1-1; tentative D call: TRBD1 (6 bases). This CDR3 contains 13 residues. V was shortened by 11 bases and J by 3 bases, with 16 bases between the two germline ends. The V gene's germline CDR1 is SGHAT and CDR2 FQNNGV. CDR3: CAAGGGQDTEAFF. Written as DNA, the CDR3 is TGTGCCGCTGGGGGGGGGCAGGACACTGAAGCTTTCTTT. The whole variable domain, remainder taken from reference TRBV11-2 and TRBJ1-1, is EAGVAQSPRYKIIEKRQSVAFWCNPISGHATLYWYQQILGQGPKLLIQFQNNGVVDDSQLPKDRFSAERLKGVDSTLKIQPAKLEDSAVYLCAAGGGQDTEAFFGQGTRLTVV.

The chain recombines TRBV2 with TRBJ2-3; D gene ambiguous. The V and J ends lost 7 bases and 0 bases respectively, with 8 bases between them. CDR3 size: 13 residues. The germline V gene encodes CDR1 SNHLY and CDR2 FYNNEI. For the CDR3, the DNA is TGTGCCAGCACCTCCCCTAGCACAGATACGCAGTATTTT. The encoded protein is CASTSPSTDTQYF.

The V gene is TRBV5-8, the J gene TRBJ1-1; D might be TRBD1 (5 bases). The V and J ends lost 0 bases and 0 bases respectively, with 18 bases between them. This CDR3 comprises 18 residues. Looked up from germline, CDR1 is SGHTS and CDR2 is YDEGEE. DNA of the CDR3: TGTGCCAGCAGCTTGGGTGGGGAGACAGCACCCATGAACACTGAAGCTTTCTTT. Translated: CASSLGGETAPMNTEAFF.

CDR3 DNA sequence: TGTGCCAGCAGCCCATCGACAGGGTTCGGGAAGCAGTTCTTC. This translates into CASSPSTGFGKQFF. The chain joins TRBV11-3 to TRBJ2-1; 7 bases are a match to TRBD1. The CDR3 is made up of 14 amino acids. Germline CDR1 is SGHNT and CDR2 is YENEEA. J lost 11 bases, V lost 5 bases, and 12 bases had no gene match.

This clone was counted a few times. The chain couples TRBV19 to TRBJ2-3; 11 bases align to TRBD2. In germline, CDR1 is LNHDA, CDR2 SQIVND (reference sequence). The CDR3 has 15 amino acids. J was trimmed by 6 bases and V by 6 bases; bases with no gene match: 8. CDR3 nucleotides: TGTGCCAGTAGCCCAGGGACTAGCGGAGTGGATACGCAGTATTTT. Amino acid sequence: CASSPGTSGVDTQYF.

The chain employs TRBV7-6 and TRBJ2-1, with 7 bases that match TRBD1. The V and J ends lost 5 bases and 6 bases, in that order; junction bases with no gene match: 7. The CDR3 length is 14 residues. The germline V gene has CDR1 SGHVS and CDR2 FNYEAQ. The CDR3 here is CASSPQGIFNEQFF. The DNA for the CDR3 is TGTGCCAGCAGCCCACAGGGGATCTTCAATGAGCAGTTCTTC.

The chain recombines TRBV11-3 with TRBJ2-7, with unresolved D. CDR3 length: 13 residues. Trimming cost V 0 bases and J 6 bases, with 9 bases left between them. Germline V CDR1 and CDR2: SGHNT, YENEEA. The CDR3, as DNA: TGTGCCAGCAGCTTAGAGGCTGGGTCCGAGCAGTACTTC. As protein: CASSLEAGSEQYF.

The rearrangement uses TRBV6-6 and TRBJ1-3; 7 bases map to TRBD1. The CDR3 runs to 16 residues. V lost 0 bases, J lost 1 base, and 3 bases stayed unmatched. Per the germline V gene, CDR1 is MNHNY and CDR2 is SVGAGI (reference sequence). Here the CDR3 reads CASSYSQGRSGNTIYF. The CDR3 DNA reads as TGTGCCAGCAGTTACTCACAGGGGCGTTCTGGAAACACCATATATTTT.

V is TRBV5-1 and J is TRBJ1-2; no reliable D call. CDR3 length: 13 residues. CDR1 is SGHRS, CDR2 YFSETQ, per germline. V was clipped by 2 bases and J by 6 bases, with 11 bases between them. DNA for the CDR3: TGCGCCAGCAGCTTTCGGCCTCGGGATGGCTACACCTTC. Translating gives CASSFRPRDGYTF.

J is TRBJ2-6 and V is TRBV27; TRBD1 aligns across 9 bases. The V gene's germline CDR1 is MNHEY and CDR2 SMNVEV (reference sequence). The length of the CDR3 is 16 residues. With V trimmed by 6 bases and J by 6 bases, 9 bases remained unmatched. CDR3 loop: CASSGPGTGKANVLTF. In DNA, the CDR3 is TGTGCCAGCAGCGGACCCGGGACAGGGAAGGCCAACGTCCTGACTTTC.

This clone has more than one count but fewer than ten. The J gene is TRBJ2-2, the V gene TRBV6-1, with 7 positions matching TRBD1. The V gene's germline CDR1 is MNHNS and CDR2 SASEGT. With V trimmed by 3 bases and J by 5 bases, 6 bases remained unmatched. CDR3 size: 15 residues. CDR3 DNA: TGTGCCAGCAGTGACCCCGGACAGGTAACCGGGGAGCTGTTTTTT. It codes for CASSDPGQVTGELFF.

The gene calls are TRBV5-6 and TRBJ2-7, with D hard to call. Per the germline V gene, CDR1 is SGHDT and CDR2 is YYEEEE. V was clipped by 5 bases and J by 0 bases, with 18 bases between them. The length of the CDR3 is 16 residues. The CDR3 here is CASSLPFDSHSYEQYF. The CDR3, as DNA: TGTGCCAGCAGTCTTCCCTTCGATAGTCACTCCTACGAGCAGTACTTC.

V is TRBV13 and J is TRBJ1-2; D gene ambiguous. V was shortened by 5 bases and J by 2 bases, with 6 bases between the two germline ends. Germline V gene data show CDR1 as PRHDT and CDR2 as FYEKMQ (reference sequence). The CDR3 is 12 residues long. CDR3 sequence reads: CASSPVNYGYTF. The CDR3, as DNA: TGTGCCAGCAGCCCTGTAAACTATGGCTACACCTTC.

Only a few counts were recorded for this clone. The chain carries TRBV6-2 or TRBV6-3 and TRBJ1-5; TRBD1 agrees at 10 bases. V lost 2 bases and J lost 5; bases outside the gene matches: 3. The CDR3 is made up of 15 amino acids. Per the germline V gene, CDR1 is MNHEY and CDR2 is SVGEGT. In DNA form, the CDR3 reads TGTGCCAGCAGTTACGGGACAGGGGTATATCAGCCCCAGCATTTT. This translates into CASSYGTGVYQPQHF.

This clone was seen more than once but under ten times. V is TRBV3-1 (or the pseudogene TRBV3-2) and J is TRBJ1-6; D unresolved. Germline V gives CDR1 LGHDT, CDR2 YNNKEL (reference sequence). The CDR3 extends over 17 amino acids. The V end was cut by 0 bases, the J end by 10 bases, with 19 bases between. The CDR3 loop is CASSQEAWERVSSPLHF. The CDR3, as DNA: TGTGCCAGCAGCCAAGAGGCTTGGGAAAGGGTCTCATCACCCCTCCACTTT.

The rearrangement links TRBV25-1 to TRBJ1-2; no definite D call. The CDR3 totals 14 residues. V lost 4 bases, J lost 8 bases, and 17 bases lay in between. CDR1 and CDR2 (germline): MGHDK, SYGVNS. The chain's CDR3 is CASSGWQTKEGYTF. CDR3 coding DNA: TGTGCCAGCAGTGGATGGCAAACAAAGGAAGGCTACACCTTC.

This sequence joins TRBV2 and TRBJ2-7; TRBD1 matches 12 bases. The V segment lost 6 bases and the J segment 4 bases; nucleotides outside the gene matches: 4. The CDR3 has 14 residues. In germline, CDR1 is SNHLY, CDR2 FYNNEI. In DNA form, the CDR3 reads TGTGCCAGCAGGGGGACAGGGGGCAAGTACGAGCAGTACTTC. This encodes CASRGTGGKYEQYF.

This chain links TRBV19 with TRBJ2-2; 7 nucleotides align to TRBD2. The germline CDR1 and CDR2 sequences are LNHDA and SQIVND (reference sequence). Trimming at V came to 4 bases and at J to 3 bases, leaving 8 bases not matched to a gene. The CDR3 is 16 residues long. The CDR3 nucleotides read TGTGCCAGTAGTAAGCTCTCAGGGAGGGACACCGGGGAGCTGTTTTTT. This codes for CASSKLSGRDTGELFF. The full variable domain, in which reference TRBV19 and TRBJ2-2 provide the parts outside the CDR3, is DGGITQSPKYLFRKEGQNVTLSCEQNLNHDAMYWYRQDPGQGLRLIYYSQIVNDFQKGDIAEGYSVSREKKESFPLTVTSAQKNPTAFYLCASSKLSGRDTGELFFGEGSRLTVL.